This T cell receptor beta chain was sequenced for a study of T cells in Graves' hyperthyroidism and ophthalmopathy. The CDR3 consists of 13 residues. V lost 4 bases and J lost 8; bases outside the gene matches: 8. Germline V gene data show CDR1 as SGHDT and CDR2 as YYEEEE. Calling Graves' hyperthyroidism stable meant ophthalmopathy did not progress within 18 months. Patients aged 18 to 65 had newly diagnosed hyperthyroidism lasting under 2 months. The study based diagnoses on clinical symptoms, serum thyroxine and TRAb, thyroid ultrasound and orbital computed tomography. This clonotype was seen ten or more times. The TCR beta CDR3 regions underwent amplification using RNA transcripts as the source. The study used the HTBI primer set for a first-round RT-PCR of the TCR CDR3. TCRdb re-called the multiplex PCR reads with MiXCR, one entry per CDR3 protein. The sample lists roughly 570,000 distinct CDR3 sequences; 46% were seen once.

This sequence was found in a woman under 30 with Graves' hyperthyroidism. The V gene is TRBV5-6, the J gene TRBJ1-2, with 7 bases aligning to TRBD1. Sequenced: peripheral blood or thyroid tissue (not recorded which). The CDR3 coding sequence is TGTGCCAGCAGCACAGATACAGGGGACGGCTACACCTTC. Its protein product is CASSTDTGDGYTF.